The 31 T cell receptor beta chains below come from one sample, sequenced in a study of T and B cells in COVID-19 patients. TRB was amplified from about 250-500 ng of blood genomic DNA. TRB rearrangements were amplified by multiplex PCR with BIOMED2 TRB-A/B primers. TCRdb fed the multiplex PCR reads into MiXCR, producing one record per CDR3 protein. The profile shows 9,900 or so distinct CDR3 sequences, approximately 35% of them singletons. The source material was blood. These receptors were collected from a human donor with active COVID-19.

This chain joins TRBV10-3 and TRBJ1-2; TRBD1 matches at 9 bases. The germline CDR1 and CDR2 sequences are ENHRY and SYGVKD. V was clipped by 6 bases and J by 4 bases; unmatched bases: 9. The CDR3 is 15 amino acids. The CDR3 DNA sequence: TGTGCCATCAGAGAGGACAGGGGCCTATCCTATGGCTACACCTTC. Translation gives CAIREDRGLSYGYTF.

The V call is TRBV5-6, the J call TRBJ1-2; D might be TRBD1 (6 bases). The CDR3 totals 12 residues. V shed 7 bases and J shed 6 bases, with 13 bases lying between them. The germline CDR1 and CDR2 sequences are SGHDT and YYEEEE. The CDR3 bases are TGTGCCAGCGGGGCAGGGGTGGATGGCTACACCTTC. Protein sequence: CASGAGVDGYTF.

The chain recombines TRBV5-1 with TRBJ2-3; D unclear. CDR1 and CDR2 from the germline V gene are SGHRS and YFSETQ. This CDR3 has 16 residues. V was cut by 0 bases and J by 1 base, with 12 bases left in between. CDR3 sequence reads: CASSLAGFPGTDTQYF. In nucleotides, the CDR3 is TGCGCCAGCAGCTTGGCAGGATTCCCCGGCACAGATACGCAGTATTTT.

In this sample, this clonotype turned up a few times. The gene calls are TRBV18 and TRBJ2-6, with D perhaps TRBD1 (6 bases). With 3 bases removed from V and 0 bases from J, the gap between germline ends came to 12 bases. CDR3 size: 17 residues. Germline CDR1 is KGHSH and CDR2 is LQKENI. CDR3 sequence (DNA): TGTGCCAGCTCACCCTACACAGGGTACTCTGGGGCCAACGTCCTGACTTTC. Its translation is CASSPYTGYSGANVLTF.

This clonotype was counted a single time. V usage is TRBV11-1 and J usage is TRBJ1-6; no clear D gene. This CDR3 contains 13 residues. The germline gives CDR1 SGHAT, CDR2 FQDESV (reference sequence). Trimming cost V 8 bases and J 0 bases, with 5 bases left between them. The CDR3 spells CASSSSYNSPLHF. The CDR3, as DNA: TGTGCCAGCTCTAGCTCCTATAATTCACCCCTCCACTTT.

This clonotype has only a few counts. The CDR3: CSARVGGGPYNEQFF. The CDR3, as DNA: TGCAGTGCTAGAGTAGGCGGGGGCCCGTACAATGAGCAGTTCTTC. This rearrangement joins TRBV20-1 to TRBJ2-1; possibly TRBD2 for D (7 bases). The CDR3 is made up of 15 amino acids. Germline V gene lookup returns CDR1 DFQATT and CDR2 SNEGSKA (reference sequence). V lost 1 base and J lost 4, with 14 bases in between.

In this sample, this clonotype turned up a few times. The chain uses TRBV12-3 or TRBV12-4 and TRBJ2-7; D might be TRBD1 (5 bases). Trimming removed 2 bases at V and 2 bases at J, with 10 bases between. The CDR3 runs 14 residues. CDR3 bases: TGTGCCAGCAGTTTAAGGGGAAGCACCTACGAGCAGTACTTC. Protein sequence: CASSLRGSTYEQYF.

In DNA form, the CDR3 reads TGTGCCAGCAGCTTCCCGACAGGGGGCGGACAGCCCCAGCATTTT. Translated: CASSFPTGGGQPQHF. This sequence joins TRBV7-4 and TRBJ1-5, with 10 nucleotides matching TRBD1. Per germline, CDR1 SGHVT and CDR2 SQSDAQ. V lost 3 bases and J lost 7; bases outside the gene matches: 6. The CDR3 spans 15 residues.

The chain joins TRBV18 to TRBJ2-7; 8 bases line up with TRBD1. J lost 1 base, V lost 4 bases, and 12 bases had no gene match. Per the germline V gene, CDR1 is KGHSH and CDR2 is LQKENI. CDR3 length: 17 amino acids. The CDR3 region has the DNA TGTGCCAGCTCACGCGCGAGCAGGGGGCCCTTTTCCTACGAGCAGTACTTC. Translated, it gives CASSRASRGPFSYEQYF.

CDR3 nucleotides: TGTGCCAGCAGCTCCTCGACAGGGGTTGGCGAGCAGTACTTC. Amino acids: CASSSSTGVGEQYF. This chain joins TRBV11-1 and TRBJ2-7, with 8 bases fitting TRBD1. This CDR3 comprises 14 residues. V was clipped by 4 bases and J by 6 bases; unmatched bases: 8. CDR1 and CDR2 from the germline V gene are SGHAT and FQDESV (reference sequence).

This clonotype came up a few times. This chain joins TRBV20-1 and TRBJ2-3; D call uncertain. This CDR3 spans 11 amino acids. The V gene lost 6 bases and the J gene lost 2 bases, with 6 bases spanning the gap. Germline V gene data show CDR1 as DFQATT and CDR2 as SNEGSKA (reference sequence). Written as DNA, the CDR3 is TGCAGTGCGTCGTTCACAGATACGCAGTATTTT. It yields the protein CSASFTDTQYF.

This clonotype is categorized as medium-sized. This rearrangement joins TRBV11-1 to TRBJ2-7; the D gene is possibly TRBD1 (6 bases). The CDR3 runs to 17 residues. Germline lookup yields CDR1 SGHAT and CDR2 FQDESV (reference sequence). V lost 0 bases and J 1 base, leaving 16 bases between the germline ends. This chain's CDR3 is CASSLAQGGATSYEQYF. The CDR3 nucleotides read TGTGCCAGCAGCTTAGCGCAAGGGGGTGCCACGTCCTACGAGCAGTACTTC.

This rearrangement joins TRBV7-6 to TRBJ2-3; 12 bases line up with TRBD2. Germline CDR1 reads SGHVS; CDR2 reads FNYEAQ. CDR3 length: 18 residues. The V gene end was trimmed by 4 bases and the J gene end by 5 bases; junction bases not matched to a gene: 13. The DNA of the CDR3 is TGTGCCAGCAGCTCTCTTCCTAGCGGGGGGGGCCGCGTAGATACGCAGTATTTT. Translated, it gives CASSSLPSGGGRVDTQYF.

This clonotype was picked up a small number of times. The CDR3, as DNA: TGTGCCAGCAGCTTGCAAGGACAGGGGGCTGGTGGCTACACCTTC. It specifies CASSLQGQGAGGYTF. J is TRBJ1-2 and V is TRBV5-6; TRBD1 matches 11 bases. V lost 1 base to trimming and J lost 7 bases; unmatched junction nucleotides: 6. The CDR3 is 15 amino acids. CDR1 is SGHDT and CDR2 is YYEEEE in the germline V gene.

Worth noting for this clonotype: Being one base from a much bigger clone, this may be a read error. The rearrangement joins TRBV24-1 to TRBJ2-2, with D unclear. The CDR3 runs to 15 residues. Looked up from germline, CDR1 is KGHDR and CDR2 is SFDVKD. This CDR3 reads CASSTRSRNTGELFF. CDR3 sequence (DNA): TGTGCCAGCAGTACCCGGAGTAGGAACACCGGGGAGCTGTTTTTT.

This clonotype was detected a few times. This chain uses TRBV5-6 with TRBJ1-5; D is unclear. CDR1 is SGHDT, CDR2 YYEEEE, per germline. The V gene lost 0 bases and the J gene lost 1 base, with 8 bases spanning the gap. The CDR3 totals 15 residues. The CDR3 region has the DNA TGTGCCAGCAGCTTGGGTGGCGGCAGCAATCAGCCCCAGCATTTT. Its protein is CASSLGGGSNQPQHF.

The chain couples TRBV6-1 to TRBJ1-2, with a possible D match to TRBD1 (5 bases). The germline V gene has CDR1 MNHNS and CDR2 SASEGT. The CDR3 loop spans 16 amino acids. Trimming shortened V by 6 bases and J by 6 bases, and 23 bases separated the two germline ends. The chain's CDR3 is CASSTTLQDRVDGYTF. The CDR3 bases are TGTGCCAGCAGCACCACCCTACAGGATAGGGTGGATGGCTACACCTTC.

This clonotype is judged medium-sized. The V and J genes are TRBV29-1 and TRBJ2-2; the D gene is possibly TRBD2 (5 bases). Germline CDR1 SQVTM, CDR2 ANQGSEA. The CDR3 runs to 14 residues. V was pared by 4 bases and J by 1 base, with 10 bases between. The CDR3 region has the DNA TGCAGCGTTGGGAGAGGGAGGAACACCGGGGAGCTGTTTTTT. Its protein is CSVGRGRNTGELFF.

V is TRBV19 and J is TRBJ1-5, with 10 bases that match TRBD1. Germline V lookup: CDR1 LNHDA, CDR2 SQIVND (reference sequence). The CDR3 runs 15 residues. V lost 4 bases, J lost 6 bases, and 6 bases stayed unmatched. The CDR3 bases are TGTGCCAGTAGTACGATCCGGGACAGGGGTCAGCCCCAGCATTTT. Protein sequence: CASSTIRDRGQPQHF.

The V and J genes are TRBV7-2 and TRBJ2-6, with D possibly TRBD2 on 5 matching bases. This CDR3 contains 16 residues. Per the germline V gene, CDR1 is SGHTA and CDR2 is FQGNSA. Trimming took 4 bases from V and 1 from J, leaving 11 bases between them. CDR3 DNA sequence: TGTGCCAGCAGCTCCGTTCGGGGTTCTGGGGCCAACGTCCTGACTTTC. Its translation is CASSSVRGSGANVLTF.

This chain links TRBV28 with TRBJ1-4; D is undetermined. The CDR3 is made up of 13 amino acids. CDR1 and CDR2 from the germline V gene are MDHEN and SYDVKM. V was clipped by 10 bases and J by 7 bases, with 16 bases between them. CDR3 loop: CATDGLVGEKLFF. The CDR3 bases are TGTGCCACAGACGGACTGGTCGGTGAAAAACTGTTTTTT.

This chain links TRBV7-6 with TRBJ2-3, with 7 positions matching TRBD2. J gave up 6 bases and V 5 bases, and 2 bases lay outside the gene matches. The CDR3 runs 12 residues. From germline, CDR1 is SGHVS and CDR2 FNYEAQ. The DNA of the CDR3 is TGTGCCAGCAGCACAGCGGGGGATACGCAGTATTTT. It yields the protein CASSTAGDTQYF.

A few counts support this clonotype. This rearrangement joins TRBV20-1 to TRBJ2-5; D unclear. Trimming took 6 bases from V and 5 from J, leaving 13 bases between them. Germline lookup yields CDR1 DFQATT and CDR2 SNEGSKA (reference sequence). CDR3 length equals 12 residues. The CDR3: CSAFPGRETQYF. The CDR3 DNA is TGCAGTGCCTTCCCCGGTCGGGAGACCCAGTACTTC.

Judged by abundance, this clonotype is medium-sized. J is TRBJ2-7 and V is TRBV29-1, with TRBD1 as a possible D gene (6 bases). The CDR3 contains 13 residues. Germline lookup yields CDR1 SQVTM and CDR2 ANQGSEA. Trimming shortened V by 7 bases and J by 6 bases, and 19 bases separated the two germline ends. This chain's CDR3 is CSAEDRQGAEQYF. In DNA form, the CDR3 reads TGCAGCGCCGAAGACAGGCAGGGTGCCGAGCAGTACTTC.

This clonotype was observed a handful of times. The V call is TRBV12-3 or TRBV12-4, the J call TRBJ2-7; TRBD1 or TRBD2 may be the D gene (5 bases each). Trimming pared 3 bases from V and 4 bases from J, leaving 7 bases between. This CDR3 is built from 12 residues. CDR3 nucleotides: TGTGCCAGCAGTTTGGGACGTTACGAGCAGTACTTC. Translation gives CASSLGRYEQYF.

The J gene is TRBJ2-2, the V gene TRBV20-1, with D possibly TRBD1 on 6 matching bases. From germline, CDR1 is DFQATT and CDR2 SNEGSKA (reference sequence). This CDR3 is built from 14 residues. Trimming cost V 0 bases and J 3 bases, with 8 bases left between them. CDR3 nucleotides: TGCAGTGCTAGAGAGGACAGAGACACCGGGGAGCTGTTTTTT. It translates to CSAREDRDTGELFF.

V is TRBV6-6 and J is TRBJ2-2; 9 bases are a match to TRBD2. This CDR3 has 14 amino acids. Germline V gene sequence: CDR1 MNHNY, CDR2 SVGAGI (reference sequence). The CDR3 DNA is TGTGCTGGGGCGGGACTAGCATACACCGGGGAGCTGTTTTTT. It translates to CAGAGLAYTGELFF.

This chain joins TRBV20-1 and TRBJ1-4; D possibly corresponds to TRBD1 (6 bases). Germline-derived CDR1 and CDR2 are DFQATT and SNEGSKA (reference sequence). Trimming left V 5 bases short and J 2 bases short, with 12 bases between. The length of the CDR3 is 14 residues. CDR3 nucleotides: TGCAGTGCTCAACAGGGTAATACTAATGAAAAACTGTTTTTT. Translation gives CSAQQGNTNEKLFF.

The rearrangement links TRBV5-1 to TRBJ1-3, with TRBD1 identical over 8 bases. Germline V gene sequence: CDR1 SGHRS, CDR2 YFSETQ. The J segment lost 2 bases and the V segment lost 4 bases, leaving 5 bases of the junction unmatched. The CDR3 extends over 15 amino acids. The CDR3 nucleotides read TGCGCCAGCAGCACTCAGGGGGCAACTGGAAACACCATATATTTT. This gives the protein CASSTQGATGNTIYF. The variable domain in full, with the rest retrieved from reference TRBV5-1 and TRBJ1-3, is KAGVTQTPRYLIKTRGQQVTLSCSPISGHRSVSWYQQTPGQGLQFLFEYFSETQRNKGNFPGRFSGRQFSNSRSEMNVSTLELGDSALYLCASSTQGATGNTIYFGEGSWLTVV.

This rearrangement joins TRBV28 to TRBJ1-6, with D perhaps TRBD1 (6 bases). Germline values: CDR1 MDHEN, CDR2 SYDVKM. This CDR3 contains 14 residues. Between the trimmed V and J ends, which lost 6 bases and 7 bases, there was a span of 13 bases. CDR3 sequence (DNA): TGTGCCAGCAGGCGTTCAGGGGCAAATTCACCCCTCCACTTT. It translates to CASRRSGANSPLHF.

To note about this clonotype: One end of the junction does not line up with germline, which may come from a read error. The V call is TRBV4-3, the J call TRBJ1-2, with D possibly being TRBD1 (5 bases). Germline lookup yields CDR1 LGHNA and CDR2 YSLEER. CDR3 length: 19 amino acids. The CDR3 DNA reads TGTGCCAGCACCGTAATTCTAGCCGGGGACCGAGGTCCGAACTATGGCTACACCTTC. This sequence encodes CASTVILAGDRGPNYGYTF.